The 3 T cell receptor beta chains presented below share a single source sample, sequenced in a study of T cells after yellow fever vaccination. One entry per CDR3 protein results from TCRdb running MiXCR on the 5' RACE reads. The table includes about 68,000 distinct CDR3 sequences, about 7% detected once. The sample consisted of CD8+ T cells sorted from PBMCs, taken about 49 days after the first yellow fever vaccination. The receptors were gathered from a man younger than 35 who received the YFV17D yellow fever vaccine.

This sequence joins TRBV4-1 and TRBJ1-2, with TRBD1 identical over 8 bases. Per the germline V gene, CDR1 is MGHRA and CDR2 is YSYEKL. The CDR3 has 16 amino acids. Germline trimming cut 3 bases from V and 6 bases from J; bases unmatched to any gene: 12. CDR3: CASSQASRDRTNGYTF. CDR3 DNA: TGCGCCAGCAGCCAGGCGTCCCGGGACAGGACCAATGGCTACACCTTC.

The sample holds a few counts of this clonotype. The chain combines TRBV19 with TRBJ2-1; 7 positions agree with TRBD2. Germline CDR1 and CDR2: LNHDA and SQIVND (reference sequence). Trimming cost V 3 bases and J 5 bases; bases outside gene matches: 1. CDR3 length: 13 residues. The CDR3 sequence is CASSMRGNNEQFF. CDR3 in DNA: TGTGCCAGTAGTATGCGGGGGAACAATGAGCAGTTCTTC.

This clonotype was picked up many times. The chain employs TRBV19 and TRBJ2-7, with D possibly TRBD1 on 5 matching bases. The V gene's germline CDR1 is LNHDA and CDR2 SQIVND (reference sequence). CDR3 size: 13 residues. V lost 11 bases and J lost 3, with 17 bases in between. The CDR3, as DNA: TGTGCCGCGTCGCAGGGTGACGTCTACGAGCAGTACTTC. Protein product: CAASQGDVYEQYF.